The rows below give T cell receptor beta chains drawn from one sample of a study of T cell repertoires in cytomegalovirus infection. TCRdb re-analysed the reads in MiXCR, keeping a single row per CDR3 protein. Found here are about 530,000 distinct CDR3 sequences, 26% of them singletons; the top ten hold around 14%. Sequencing was carried out using PBMCs. These TCRs come from a human donor in good health (CMV status not recorded). Some clones in this sample may be carry-over from other donors' samples. CDR3s include the opening cysteine and the closing phenylalanine or tryptophan. A D gene is named only where the DNA matches it firmly. Size values are once, few and many counts, or a class for expanded clones, and some rows have none.

D gene,J gene,V gene,clone size,CDR3 protein,CDR3 DNA
TRBD1,TRBJ2-5,TRBV7-9,NA,CASSFVGQGETQYF,TGTGCCAGCAGCTTTGTAGGACAGGGAGAGACCCAGTACTTC
TRBD2,TRBJ2-5,TRBV12-3/TRBV12-4,NA,CASSSWGGGETQYF,TGTGCCAGCAGTTCTTGGGGGGGGGGAGAGACCCAGTACTTC
TRBD1,TRBJ2-3,TRBV19,few,CASSIWGQSTDTQYF,TGTGCCAGTAGTATATGGGGACAGAGCACAGATACGCAGTATTTT
TRBD2,TRBJ2-3,TRBV28,NA,CASGPGLVGADTQYF,TGTGCCAGCGGACCGGGACTAGTGGGCGCAGATACGCAGTATTTT
NA,TRBJ1-1,TRBV11-1,few,CASSVRGLVEAFF,TGTGCCAGCAGCGTGCGGGGGCTTGTCGAAGCTTTCTTT
NA,TRBJ2-3,TRBV23-1,NA,CASSQSRIGGTDTQYF,TGCGCCAGCAGTCAATCGAGGATTGGGGGCACAGATACGCAGTATTTT
TRBD1,TRBJ1-6,TRBV4-1,NA,CASSQDTGTGNSPLHF,TGCGCCAGCAGCCAAGATACAGGGACAGGGAATTCACCCCTCCACTTT
NA,TRBJ1-1,TRBV20-1,few,CSAASDTEAFF,TGCAGTGCCGCCTCGGACACTGAAGCTTTCTTT
NA,TRBJ1-1,TRBV2,NA,CASKLRPQAEAFF,TGTGCCAGCAAACTCCGGCCCCAGGCTGAAGCTTTCTTT
TRBD1,TRBJ1-5,TRBV6-2/TRBV6-3,NA,CASSYGQGLNQPQHF,TGTGCCAGCAGTTACGGACAGGGGCTCAATCAGCCCCAGCATTTT
NA,TRBJ1-3,TRBV7-2,many,CASSLTQGGGNTIYF,TGTGCCAGCAGCTTAACACAGGGAGGTGGAAACACCATATATTTT
TRBD2,TRBJ2-1,TRBV12-3/TRBV12-4,NA,CASSLDLSSGISWDEQFF,TGTGCCAGCAGTTTAGATCTCTCTAGCGGGATAAGTTGGGATGAGCAGTTCTTC
TRBD1,TRBJ2-5,TRBV6-5,many,CASRSHRQGPIIQETQYF,TGTGCCAGCAGAAGCCATCGACAGGGGCCGATAATCCAAGAGACCCAGTACTTC
TRBD2,TRBJ2-1,TRBV7-2,NA,CATQTGTTIPQEQFF,TGTGCCACACAAACCGGGACTACTATACCGCAAGAGCAGTTCTTC
NA,TRBJ2-1,TRBV14,NA,CASSQVGQLPGPSHEQFF,TGTGCCAGCAGCCAAGTAGGACAGTTACCCGGTCCTTCGCATGAGCAGTTCTTC
NA,TRBJ2-1,TRBV7-8,NA,CASSPRVPSRYEQFF,TGTGCCAGCAGCCCCCGGGTCCCATCGCGGTATGAGCAGTTCTTC